A selection of T cell receptor beta chains follows, all from one sample in a study of cytomegalovirus exposure and HLA in healthy donors. The table came from immunoSEQ multiplex PCR; TCRdb's copy has only in-frame clones and leaves some out. The data contain about 100,000 clones, roughly 80% of them singletons. The sequencing input was PBMCs. Every receptor here comes from a man aged 40-49 years in good health and CMV-seropositive. CDR3s include the opening cysteine and the closing phenylalanine or tryptophan. The order of the fields is clone size, V gene, D gene, J gene, CDR3 DNA, CDR3 protein. A D gene is named only where the DNA matches it firmly. Only some rows state a clone size, as once, few, many or a class for expanded clones.

clone_size: -; v_call: TRBV7-9; d_call: TRBD2; j_call: TRBJ2-2; cdr3_nt: TGTGCCAGCAGTTCTTCAATCAGCGGGGGGATAAACACCGGGGAGCTGTTTTTT; cdr3_aa: CASSSSISGGINTGELFF
clone_size: few; v_call: TRBV28; d_call: -; j_call: TRBJ2-5; cdr3_nt: TGTGCCAGCAGAAACAGGGCAGGAGAGACCCAGTACTTC; cdr3_aa: CASRNRAGETQYF
clone_size: -; v_call: TRBV5-4; d_call: -; j_call: TRBJ1-2; cdr3_nt: TGTGCCAGCAGTACAGGGCGGGACTATGGCTACACCTTC; cdr3_aa: CASSTGRDYGYTF
clone_size: -; v_call: TRBV10-3; d_call: TRBD2; j_call: TRBJ2-7; cdr3_nt: TGTGCCGTGACTAGCGGGCCCTACGAGCAGTACTTC; cdr3_aa: CAVTSGPYEQYF
clone_size: -; v_call: TRBV27; d_call: -; j_call: TRBJ1-5; cdr3_nt: TGTGCCAGCAGCAGCCGATCAAAAGGGGAGCCCCAGCATTTT; cdr3_aa: CASSSRSKGEPQHF
clone_size: -; v_call: TRBV25-1; d_call: -; j_call: TRBJ2-1; cdr3_nt: TGTGCCAGCAGGGGGAGACTGGACAATGAGCAGTTCTTC; cdr3_aa: CASRGRLDNEQFF
clone_size: few; v_call: TRBV21-1; d_call: -; j_call: TRBJ2-4; cdr3_nt: TGTGCCAGCAGGGGGACAGGGGGATACATTCAGTACTTC; cdr3_aa: CASRGTGGYIQYF
clone_size: few; v_call: TRBV7-2; d_call: -; j_call: TRBJ2-7; cdr3_nt: TGTGCCAGCAGGGAGCCTTCTGGCTACGAGCAGTACTTC; cdr3_aa: CASREPSGYEQYF
clone_size: -; v_call: TRBV5-1; d_call: -; j_call: TRBJ1-1; cdr3_nt: TGCGCCAGCAGCTTGGGGGGGGGAGAGAACACTGAAGCTTTCTTT; cdr3_aa: CASSLGGGENTEAFF
clone_size: -; v_call: TRBV9; d_call: TRBD2; j_call: TRBJ2-1; cdr3_nt: TGTGCCAGCAGCGTTCTCGGGGGGGTCTCCTACAATGAGCAGTTCTTC; cdr3_aa: CASSVLGGVSYNEQFF
clone_size: -; v_call: TRBV4-1; d_call: TRBD1; j_call: TRBJ2-3; cdr3_nt: TGCGCCAGCAGCCACCTCAGGGGGCGCGACACAGATACGCAGTATTTT; cdr3_aa: CASSHLRGRDTDTQYF
clone_size: -; v_call: TRBV29-1; d_call: TRBD1; j_call: TRBJ2-3; cdr3_nt: TGCAGCGCCGACAGGGGGCCGACAGATACGCAGTATTTT; cdr3_aa: CSADRGPTDTQYF
clone_size: -; v_call: TRBV4-1; d_call: TRBD2; j_call: TRBJ2-3; cdr3_nt: TGCGCCAGCAGCCTACGGACTAGCGGGGGGGCGGATACGCAGTATTTT; cdr3_aa: CASSLRTSGGADTQYF
clone_size: -; v_call: TRBV11-2; d_call: -; j_call: TRBJ2-3; cdr3_nt: TGTGCCAGCAGCTTAGGCACAACAGATACGCAGTATTTT; cdr3_aa: CASSLGTTDTQYF
clone_size: -; v_call: TRBV5-1; d_call: TRBD2; j_call: TRBJ2-3; cdr3_nt: TGCGCCAGCAGCTTGCTGCGGGAGACTGCAGATACGCAGTATTTT; cdr3_aa: CASSLLRETADTQYF
clone_size: -; v_call: TRBV5-6; d_call: -; j_call: TRBJ2-7; cdr3_nt: TGTGCCAGCAGCTGGGAGAGATCGGGCGAGCAGTACTTC; cdr3_aa: CASSWERSGEQYF
clone_size: -; v_call: TRBV9; d_call: TRBD2; j_call: TRBJ2-1; cdr3_nt: TGTGCCAGCAGCGGGACTAGCGGAAACAATGAGCAGTTCTTC; cdr3_aa: CASSGTSGNNEQFF